The present TCR beta chain was sequenced within a study of OX40 agonist ivuxolimab in advanced cancers. Study results and limitations: Low normalized T-cell clonal expansion also characterized some of the nonresponders.

Notes on this clone: What it binds is not known.

Here immunoSEQ multiplex PCR was the method, and the copy in TCRdb shows in-frame clones only, minus some. The data hold fewer than 75,000 clones, with around 89% observed a single time. CDR1 SGHRS and CDR2 YFSETQ come from the germline V gene. The CDR3 loop spans 13 amino acids. Between the trimmed V and J ends, which lost 4 bases and 4 bases, there was a span of 11 bases. This chain uses TRBV5-1 with TRBJ2-5; D call uncertain. The material was CD4+ or CD8+ T cells sorted from blood, obtained in a trial of the OX40 agonist ivuxolimab. The TCR comes from an adult with an advanced solid tumor such as melanoma, head and neck, liver or kidney cancer. The CDR3 nucleotides are TGCGCCAGCAGCAGCGAAGTGGGAGAGACCCAGTACTTC. Amino acids: CASSSEVGETQYF.